This is a list of T cell receptor beta chains from one sample in a study of cytomegalovirus exposure and HLA in healthy donors. Only in-frame clones appear in the TCRdb table, and some are missing; sequencing was by immunoSEQ multiplex PCR. Of around 120,000 clones in the sample, 81% are singletons; the top ten hold about 0.63%. Sequencing was done on a sample of PBMCs. Source of these receptors: a man aged 18-30 years in good health and CMV-seronegative. CDR3s include the opening cysteine and the closing phenylalanine or tryptophan. D genes are given only for firm matches. Expanded clones are given a class, and other clones once, few, many or no size at all.

abundance	v_gene	j_gene	d_gene	CDR3aa	CDR3nt
.	TRBV27	TRBJ1-3	.	CASSYRGGNTIYF	TGTGCCAGCAGCTACAGAGGGGGAAACACCATATATTTT
.	TRBV5-1	TRBJ2-7	.	CASSLEPSSYEQYF	TGCGCCAGCAGCTTGGAACCTAGCTCCTACGAGCAGTACTTC
once	TRBV6-5	TRBJ1-2	.	CASSYSLGSGYTF	TGTGCCAGCAGTTACTCGTTGGGGAGCGGCTACACCTTC
.	TRBV7-9	TRBJ1-1	TRBD1	CASTRQGWNTEAFF	TGTGCCAGCACCAGACAGGGTTGGAACACTGAAGCTTTCTTT
.	TRBV4-2	TRBJ2-1	.	CASSQVRRGDYNEQFF	TGTGCCAGCAGCCAAGTAAGACGCGGGGACTACAATGAGCAGTTCTTC
.	TRBV6-1	TRBJ1-5	.	CASRKLNRADQPQHF	TGTGCCAGCAGAAAACTAAACAGGGCCGATCAGCCCCAGCATTTT
.	TRBV19	TRBJ1-2	TRBD1	CATQRQGYGYTF	TGTGCCACACAAAGACAGGGATATGGCTACACCTTC
once	TRBV7-8	TRBJ2-7	.	CASSSHEGQSRYYEQYF	TGTGCCAGCAGCTCACACGAAGGACAGAGTAGATACTACGAGCAGTACTTC
.	TRBV28	TRBJ2-3	.	CASSPLISADTQYF	TGTGCCAGCAGTCCACTAATAAGCGCAGATACGCAGTATTTT
.	TRBV19	TRBJ2-3	TRBD1	CASSSGTAPTDTQYF	TGTGCCAGTAGCTCCGGGACAGCCCCCACAGATACGCAGTATTTT
.	TRBV6-6	TRBJ2-3	.	CASSDRRGGPDTQYF	TGTGCCAGCAGTGATCGAAGGGGGGGGCCAGATACGCAGTATTTT
.	TRBV11-3	TRBJ2-1	.	CASRLSGTNNEQFF	TGTGCCAGCAGATTATCCGGAACTAACAATGAGCAGTTCTTC